Listed below are T cell receptor beta chains from one sample, sequenced in a study of shared T cell receptors in the human thymus. Repertoires were generated with immunoSEQ multiplex PCR, while TCRdb's copy carries only in-frame clones and drops some. The data show tens of thousands of clones, more than 90% seen once. The specimen was thymocytes. These receptors all come from a human donor. Each CDR3 is given with its conserved first and last residue. The order of the fields is J gene, clone size, V gene, D gene, CDR3 DNA, CDR3 protein. A D gene is named only where the DNA matches it firmly. Clone size appears in some rows only: once, few, many, or a class for an expanded clone.

J: TRBJ1-1
size: -
V: TRBV10-3
D: -
DNA: TGTGCCATCAGTGACCGACAGATTGGGGACACTGAAGCTTTCTTT
CDR3: CAISDRQIGDTEAFF

J: TRBJ1-2
size: -
V: TRBV9
D: -
DNA: TGTGCCAGCAGCGGAGGGGGGTTCTATGGCTACACCTTC
CDR3: CASSGGGFYGYTF

J: TRBJ2-5
size: -
V: TRBV6-5
D: -
DNA: TGTGCCAGCAGTTGCAGGGGACTCGCCCAAGAGACCCAGTACTTC
CDR3: CASSCRGLAQETQYF

J: TRBJ2-3
size: -
V: TRBV11-2
D: -
DNA: TGTGCCAGCAGCCTTGCCCTGCGCACAGATACGCAGTATTTT
CDR3: CASSLALRTDTQYF

J: TRBJ1-1
size: -
V: TRBV5-5
D: -
DNA: TGTGCCAGCAGCTTGGTGCGGCAAGACTACACTGAAGCTTTCTTT
CDR3: CASSLVRQDYTEAFF

J: TRBJ1-6
size: -
V: TRBV14
D: -
DNA: TGTGCCAGCAGCCAAGATGGGTCACCCCTCCACTTT
CDR3: CASSQDGSPLHF

J: TRBJ1-1
size: -
V: TRBV7-2
D: -
DNA: TGTGCCAGCAGCTCTACCCGGGGGACCATGAACACTGAAGCTTTCTTT
CDR3: CASSSTRGTMNTEAFF

J: TRBJ1-4
size: -
V: TRBV5-1
D: -
DNA: TGCGCCAGCAGCTTGGTGGGGCACTCAACTAATGAAAAACTGTTTTTT
CDR3: CASSLVGHSTNEKLFF

J: TRBJ1-6
size: -
V: TRBV6-5
D: -
DNA: TGTGCCAGCAGTTTCCAGGGTGGCCTCCACTTT
CDR3: CASSFQGGLHF

J: TRBJ1-3
size: -
V: TRBV6-6
D: -
DNA: TGTGCCAGCAGCTTAACAGGGACTGGAAACACCATATATTTT
CDR3: CASSLTGTGNTIYF

J: TRBJ1-6
size: -
V: TRBV5-6
D: -
DNA: TGTGCCAGCAGCTTAGAAACAACAGGGAAGAGTAATTCACCCCTCCACTTT
CDR3: CASSLETTGKSNSPLHF

J: TRBJ1-1
size: -
V: TRBV28
D: -
DNA: TGTGCCAGCAGTTTATGCACAGCTAAGAACACTGAAGCTTTCTTT
CDR3: CASSLCTAKNTEAFF

J: TRBJ2-2
size: -
V: TRBV9
D: -
DNA: TGTGCCAGCAGCCTATCGGTCGAGGCGGACTACACCGGGGAGCTGTTTTTT
CDR3: CASSLSVEADYTGELFF

J: TRBJ2-7
size: -
V: TRBV5-4
D: -
DNA: TGTGCCAGCAGCTCAACGAGAGTCAATTACGAGCAGTACTTC
CDR3: CASSSTRVNYEQYF

J: TRBJ1-4
size: -
V: TRBV4-2
D: TRBD1
DNA: TGTGCCAGCAGCCAAGATGACAGGGCTGCAACTAATGAAAAACTGTTTTTT
CDR3: CASSQDDRAATNEKLFF

J: TRBJ2-5
size: once
V: TRBV19
D: TRBD2
DNA: TGTGCCAGTAGTGCCGGGACTAGCGGGGTCCAAGAGACCCAGTACTTC
CDR3: CASSAGTSGVQETQYF

J: TRBJ1-4
size: few
V: TRBV4-3
D: -
DNA: TGCGCCAGCAGCCAAGAGGTAGGGGTGGATGAAAAACTGTTTTTT
CDR3: CASSQEVGVDEKLFF

J: TRBJ1-1
size: -
V: TRBV5-1
D: -
DNA: TGCGCCAGCAGCCCCATTGGACAGACTGAAGCTTTCTTT
CDR3: CASSPIGQTEAFF

J: TRBJ1-5
size: -
V: TRBV15
D: -
DNA: TGTGCCACCAGCAGAGAGGACGGACAGAACAATCAGCCCCAGCATTTT
CDR3: CATSREDGQNNQPQHF

J: TRBJ2-3
size: -
V: TRBV25-1
D: TRBD2
DNA: TGTGCCAGCAGTAATCCGGGACTAGACAGCACAGATACGCAGTATTTT
CDR3: CASSNPGLDSTDTQYF

J: TRBJ1-1
size: -
V: TRBV27
D: -
DNA: TGTGCCAGCTACAGTGTTACTAACACTGAAGCTTTCTTT
CDR3: CASYSVTNTEAFF

J: TRBJ2-1
size: -
V: TRBV4-2
D: TRBD2
DNA: TGTGCCAGCAGCCAAGAGGCGGGGGAAAGGAATGAGCAGTTCTTC
CDR3: CASSQEAGERNEQFF

J: TRBJ1-6
size: -
V: TRBV9
D: -
DNA: TGTGCCAGCAGCCCTCTAGCCCGAATGGGGAATTCACCCCTCCACTTT
CDR3: CASSPLARMGNSPLHF

J: TRBJ2-1
size: -
V: TRBV14
D: -
DNA: TGTGCCAGCAGCCAAGATAACCGGAATAGGTTCTTC
CDR3: CASSQDNRNRFF

J: TRBJ1-6
size: -
V: TRBV4-2
D: -
DNA: TGTGCCAGCAGCCCGCTTCTTCTTCCTTCACCCCTCCACTTT
CDR3: CASSPLLLPSPLHF

J: TRBJ1-1
size: -
V: TRBV2
D: TRBD1
DNA: TGTGCCAGCAGCGAAGACCGGGACAGGGGGCGGTTAGACACTGAAGCTTTCTTT
CDR3: CASSEDRDRGRLDTEAFF

J: TRBJ1-4
size: -
V: TRBV7-2
D: -
DNA: TGTGCCAGCAGCTTAGGGGACTCGACTAATGAAAAACTGTTTTTT
CDR3: CASSLGDSTNEKLFF

J: TRBJ2-7
size: -
V: TRBV5-6
D: TRBD2
DNA: TGTGCCAGCAGCTTGCTCGCCGGGGAGGGCCAAAGGACCTACGAGCAGTACTTC
CDR3: CASSLLAGEGQRTYEQYF

J: TRBJ1-5
size: -
V: TRBV21-1
D: -
DNA: TGTGCCAGCAGCTTCCCCGGACAGGGGCCAAACAGAGGCAATCAGCCCCAGCATTTT
CDR3: CASSFPGQGPNRGNQPQHF

J: TRBJ1-3
size: -
V: TRBV25-1
D: -
DNA: TGTGCCAGCAGTGAATATTCCGGGTCAGGAAACACCATATATTTT
CDR3: CASSEYSGSGNTIYF

J: TRBJ2-3
size: -
V: TRBV6-1
D: TRBD2
DNA: TGTGCCAGCAGGACACTAGCGGGGGGAGGAGATACGCAGTATTTT
CDR3: CASRTLAGGGDTQYF

J: TRBJ1-5
size: -
V: TRBV19
D: -
DNA: TGTGCCAGTAGTGTCGGCCTCCTCAGGAATCAGCCCCAGCATTTT
CDR3: CASSVGLLRNQPQHF

J: TRBJ2-5
size: -
V: TRBV12-5
D: TRBD2
DNA: TGTGCTAGTGGTTTGGTACTCCAAAACGTTTCGGCTAGCGGGGGACCCCATGAGACCCAGTACTTC
CDR3: CASGLVLQNVSASGGPHETQYF